This TCR beta chain originates from a study of cytomegalovirus exposure and HLA in healthy donors. Points from the study as a whole: Most observed TCR sequences were rare, whereas some public TCRs were detected in many donors.

From germline, CDR1 is KGHSH and CDR2 LQKENI. Trimming cost V 8 bases and J 5 bases; bases outside gene matches: 4. The CDR3 totals 13 residues. The PCR ran on 60 Vbeta and 13 Jbeta primers. The repertoire was sequenced with immunoSEQ multiplex PCR; TCRdb's copy has only in-frame clones and lacks some. This table has around 150,000 clones, 82% appearing once. A note on this clone: The antigen is unknown.

The chain recombines TRBV18 with TRBJ1-5, with TRBD1 matching 9 bases. The receptor comes from a girl aged 5-17 years in good health and CMV-seropositive. Material for sequencing was PBMCs. This CDR3 reads CASRRDRDQPQHF. As DNA, the CDR3 is TGTGCCAGCCGCCGGGACAGGGATCAGCCCCAGCATTTT. Full variable domain (remainder filled in from reference TRBV18 and TRBJ1-5): NAGVMQNPRHLVRRRGQEARLRCSPMKGHSHVYWYRQLPEEGLKFMVYLQKENIIDESGMPKERFSAEFPKEGPSILRIQQVVRGDSAAYFCASRRDRDQPQHFGDGTRLSIL.